Shown below are 28 T cell receptor beta chains from a single sample sequenced in a study of T cell repertoires in cytomegalovirus infection (dated by TCRdb to about 2019). Sequencing was performed on an Illumina HiSeq 1500. TCRdb redid the processing of the public reads, applying fastp at Q25 and MiXCR, and retained in-frame beta chains. Every distinct CDR3 protein forms one entry, paired with its most common genes and DNA. Across this sample there are approximately 990,000 distinct CDR3 sequences, with roughly 31% seen only once. Over 12% of the sample is taken by the ten largest. What this sample's treatment or condition label stands for: in vitro stimulation with specific CMV peptide epitopes to enrich CMV-specific T cells. These receptors have no known antigen. Sequenced material: cultured CD8+ T cells from PBMCs, taken from culture after CMV antigen stimulation. The receptors originated from a human donor in good health (CMV status not recorded). Some clones in this sample may be carry-over from other donors' samples.

V is TRBV10-2 and J is TRBJ2-7; the D gene could be TRBD1 or TRBD2 (5 bases each). The CDR3 runs 12 residues. The germline gives CDR1 WSHSY, CDR2 SAAADI. Between the trimmed V and J ends, which lost 6 bases and 5 bases, there was a span of 11 bases. CDR3 loop: CASRWGINEQYF. As DNA, the CDR3 is TGCGCCAGCAGGTGGGGGATCAACGAGCAGTACTTC.

This clonotype came up a few times. The gene calls are TRBV19 and TRBJ2-1; 8 positions match TRBD1. The CDR3 is 14 residues long. V dropped 6 bases and J dropped 7; count of bases not matched to a gene: 8. Germline loops: CDR1 LNHDA, CDR2 SQIVND (reference sequence). CDR3 DNA sequence: TGTGCCAGTAGCGTACAGGGGGGTTGGAATGAGCAGTTCTTC. This translates into CASSVQGGWNEQFF. Full variable domain (remainder filled in from reference TRBV19 and TRBJ2-1): DGGITQSPKYLFRKEGQNVTLSCEQNLNHDAMYWYRQDPGQGLRLIYYSQIVNDFQKGDIAEGYSVSREKKESFPLTVTSAQKNPTAFYLCASSVQGGWNEQFFGPGTRLTVL.

This clonotype was picked up a small number of times. The genes are TRBV27 and TRBJ2-5; 7 bases match TRBD1. There are 14 residues in the CDR3. Trimming took 6 bases from V and 7 from J; bases not matched to a gene: 11. The germline V gene encodes CDR1 MNHEY and CDR2 SMNVEV (reference sequence). The CDR3 here is CASRSTGASGTQYF. In DNA form, the CDR3 reads TGTGCCAGCAGGAGTACAGGGGCGTCGGGGACCCAGTACTTC.

This clonotype was observed a single time. V and J are TRBV6-5 and TRBJ2-3; 8 bases align to TRBD2. Germline V gene sequence: CDR1 MNHEY, CDR2 SVGAGI. CDR3 length equals 18 residues. After removal of 0 bases from V and 5 bases from J, the junction contained 13 bases not matched to a gene. This CDR3 reads CASSYSAGGLEIGDTQYF. In DNA, the CDR3 is TGTGCCAGCAGTTACTCGGCGGGGGGCCTCGAAATTGGAGATACGCAGTATTTT.

The V and J genes are TRBV4-3 and TRBJ1-2; D is ambiguous. This CDR3 has 15 residues. In germline, CDR1 is LGHNA, CDR2 YSLEER. Trimming took 0 bases from V and 8 from J, leaving 16 bases between them. The DNA for the CDR3 is TGCGCCAGCAGCCAAGACGTCCGGGTCCAGGAGGGCTACACCTTC. Translating gives CASSQDVRVQEGYTF.

A note on this clonotype: The junction shows a germline mismatch at one end, possibly a read error. The rearrangement uses TRBV6-8 and TRBJ2-1; 12 bases match TRBD2. The CDR3 length is 17 residues. The germline V gene encodes CDR1 MNHGY and CDR2 SAAAGT. The CDR3 reads CASSSRTSGVSYNGQFF. In DNA, the CDR3 is TGTGCCAGCAGCTCCCGGACTAGCGGGGTGTCCTACAATGGGCAGTTCTTC.

This clonotype was observed a handful of times. The rearrangement uses TRBV6-2 or TRBV6-3 and TRBJ2-7, with 8 positions matching TRBD1. Germline V gives CDR1 MNHEY, CDR2 SVGEGT. The CDR3 has 15 residues. V lost 2 bases, J lost 8 bases, and 11 bases stayed unmatched. CDR3 sequence: CASSYLAGGKVKQYV. The CDR3 nucleotides are TGTGCCAGCAGTTACCTGGCAGGGGGCAAAGTCAAGCAGTACGTC.

This clonotype was recorded many times. The chain has TRBV20-1 and TRBJ2-1; D possibly uses TRBD1 or TRBD2 (7 bases each). Germline lookup yields CDR1 DFQATT and CDR2 SNEGSKA (reference sequence). V dropped 0 bases and J dropped 5 bases, with 14 bases sitting between them. The CDR3 is 15 amino acids. CDR3 loop: CSARDPGGVDNEQFF. CDR3 bases: TGCAGTGCTAGAGATCCAGGGGGGGTGGACAATGAGCAGTTCTTC.

The CDR3 sequence is CASSSRHTTDTQYF. In nucleotides, the CDR3 is TGTGCCAGCAGTTCAAGACATACCACAGATACGCAGTATTTT. This chain links TRBV27 with TRBJ2-3; D gene unclear. The CDR3 totals 14 residues. The germline V gene has CDR1 MNHEY and CDR2 SMNVEV (reference sequence). Trimming removed 4 bases at V and 2 bases at J, with 10 bases between.

The chain has TRBV29-1 and TRBJ1-5; D gene ambiguous. The germline V gene encodes CDR1 SQVTM and CDR2 ANQGSEA. Trimming removed 4 bases at V and 5 bases at J, with 6 bases between. The CDR3 covers 11 residues. Here the CDR3 reads CSVGADQPQHF. The CDR3 DNA reads as TGCAGCGTTGGGGCAGATCAGCCCCAGCATTTT. The full variable domain, with the rest looked up from reference TRBV29-1 and TRBJ1-5, is SAVISQKPSRDICQRGTSLTIQCQVDSQVTMMFWYRQQPGQSLTLIATANQGSEATYESGFVIDKFPISRPNLTFSTLTVSNMSPEDSSIYLCSVGADQPQHFGDGTRLSIL.

The rearrangement links TRBV11-3 to TRBJ1-1; 8 bases map to TRBD1. V shed 4 bases, J shed 2 bases, and the junction held 9 bases outside the gene matches. The CDR3 spans 16 residues. Germline CDR1 and CDR2: SGHNT and YENEEA. The CDR3 loop reads CASSSRTGSGNTEAFF. CDR3 bases: TGTGCCAGCAGCTCAAGGACAGGGTCTGGAAACACTGAAGCTTTCTTT.

This rearrangement joins TRBV19 to TRBJ2-2, with a weak D call TRBD1 (6 bases). Germline V lookup: CDR1 LNHDA, CDR2 SQIVND (reference sequence). The CDR3 runs 13 residues. V dropped 2 bases and J dropped 6 bases, with 7 bases sitting between them. The CDR3 DNA is TGTGCCAGTAGTATAAGGGGGTCCGGGGAGCTGTTTTTT. The encoded protein is CASSIRGSGELFF.

This clonotype has a handful of counts. The V and J genes are TRBV5-1 and TRBJ2-3; 10 bases line up with TRBD2. The trim removed 2 bases at V and 2 bases at J, leaving 11 bases unmatched. In germline, CDR1 is SGHRS, CDR2 YFSETQ. The CDR3 consists of 18 residues. The CDR3 sequence is CASSFSLAGLADTDTQYF. The CDR3 nucleotides are TGCGCCAGCAGCTTCTCACTGGCCGGACTAGCGGACACAGATACGCAGTATTTT.

This chain connects TRBV6-4 to TRBJ2-1; TRBD2 matches at 9 bases. V lost 3 bases, J lost 0 bases, and 12 bases stayed unmatched. The CDR3 spans 19 residues. The germline V gene has CDR1 MRHNA and CDR2 SNTAGT. Here the CDR3 reads CASSERASGGTSSYNEQFF. CDR3 DNA: TGTGCCAGCAGTGAAAGGGCCAGCGGGGGGACCAGCTCCTACAATGAGCAGTTCTTC.

The rearrangement links TRBV2 to TRBJ2-7, with TRBD1 matching 7 bases. The CDR3 sequence is 13 residues long. In germline, CDR1 is SNHLY, CDR2 FYNNEI. The V gene end was trimmed by 6 bases and the J gene end by 2 bases; junction bases not matched to a gene: 4. In DNA, the CDR3 is TGTGCCAGCAGAGACAGGGACACCTACGAGCAGTACTTC. It codes for CASRDRDTYEQYF.

The chain carries TRBV27 and TRBJ2-1; TRBD1 aligns across 9 bases. The CDR3 extends over 18 amino acids. The trim removed 2 bases at V and 4 bases at J, leaving 12 bases unmatched. Per the germline V gene, CDR1 is MNHEY and CDR2 is SMNVEV (reference sequence). CDR3 amino acids: CASSLPPAGTGIYNEQFF. CDR3 coding DNA: TGTGCCAGCAGTTTACCGCCAGCCGGGACAGGGATTTACAATGAGCAGTTCTTC.

This clonotype was picked up a small number of times. The chain employs TRBV7-8 and TRBJ2-1; no firm D call. The germline CDR1 and CDR2 sequences are SGHVS and FQNEAQ. The V end lost 4 bases, the J end lost 7 bases, and 8 bases lay between the germline ends. The CDR3 spans 12 residues. The CDR3 spells CASSWNQNEQFF. The CDR3 DNA follows: TGTGCCAGCAGCTGGAACCAGAATGAGCAGTTCTTC.

The chain recombines TRBV7-6 with TRBJ1-5, with D unresolved. Germline assignment: CDR1 SGHVS and CDR2 FNYEAQ. There are 13 residues in the CDR3. Trimming took 2 bases from V and 7 from J, leaving 9 bases between them. The CDR3 sequence: CASSLSESQPQHF. DNA of the CDR3: TGTGCCAGCAGCTTATCAGAGAGCCAGCCCCAGCATTTT.

This clonotype was seen a handful of times. V and J are TRBV6-1 and TRBJ2-5, with 7 bases aligning to TRBD2. J was trimmed by 5 bases and V by 6 bases; bases with no gene match: 12. Germline values: CDR1 MNHNS, CDR2 SASEGT. This CDR3 is built from 15 residues. The DNA for the CDR3 is TGTGCCAGCAGCACCGGGACTACCACTGGGGAGACCCAGTACTTC. This sequence encodes CASSTGTTTGETQYF.

At least ten counts were recorded for this clonotype. This chain uses TRBV12-3 or TRBV12-4 with TRBJ2-2, with 9 bases lining up with TRBD2. CDR3 size: 14 residues. After removal of 7 bases from V and 4 bases from J, the junction contained 4 bases not matched to a gene. In DNA, the CDR3 is TGTGCCAGCACGGCGGGGGGGCCCACCGGGGAGCTGTTTTTT. It is translated as CASTAGGPTGELFF.

This chain joins TRBV18 and TRBJ2-1, with 7 bases fitting TRBD1. Germline CDR1 KGHSH, CDR2 LQKENI. This CDR3 has 16 residues. The V and J ends lost 4 bases and 0 bases, in that order; junction bases with no gene match: 6. The CDR3 nucleotides read TGTGCCAGCTCACTAGGACAGGTTAGCTCCTACAATGAGCAGTTCTTC. Protein sequence: CASSLGQVSSYNEQFF.

This clonotype was detected a few times. The V and J genes are TRBV4-3 and TRBJ2-3; possible D gene TRBD2, 7 bases. The CDR3 is 17 residues long. Per germline, CDR1 LGHNA and CDR2 YSLEER. V shed 2 bases and J shed 5 bases, with 20 bases lying between them. The CDR3 coding sequence is TGCGCCAGCAGCCAACATCTCGGGGGGCGCGATATAGATACGCAGTATTTT. Its protein product is CASSQHLGGRDIDTQYF.

The sample holds many counts of this clonotype. The chain carries TRBV7-8 and TRBJ1-2; 8 bases agree with TRBD1. The CDR3 is 16 residues long. Germline V lookup: CDR1 SGHVS, CDR2 FQNEAQ. V dropped 5 bases and J dropped 3; count of bases not matched to a gene: 11. The CDR3 loop is CASSHEVGQAYYGYTF. DNA for the CDR3: TGTGCCAGCAGCCACGAGGTGGGACAGGCGTACTATGGCTACACCTTC.

The CDR3 nucleotides are TGTGCCAGTGCCCGGGACGCCGAACGACCCCAGCATTTT. Its translation: CASARDAERPQHF. This sequence joins TRBV19 and TRBJ1-5, with D perhaps TRBD1 (5 bases). Germline CDR1 is LNHDA and CDR2 is SQIVND (reference sequence). Trimming pared 8 bases from V and 10 bases from J, leaving 18 bases between. This CDR3 contains 13 residues.

This clonotype occurred a few times. The V gene is TRBV4-1, the J gene TRBJ2-1, with TRBD2 identical over 10 bases. From germline, CDR1 is MGHRA and CDR2 YSYEKL. The V and J ends lost 1 base and 7 bases, in that order; junction bases with no gene match: 7. The CDR3 is 16 residues long. Here the CDR3 reads CASSQGPAGGPNEQFF. The CDR3, as DNA: TGCGCCAGCAGCCAAGGACCAGCGGGGGGGCCGAATGAGCAGTTCTTC.

The V gene is TRBV6-1, the J gene TRBJ1-5; D call uncertain. CDR1 and CDR2 (germline): MNHNS, SASEGT. Trimming removed 5 bases at V and 5 bases at J, with 13 bases between. The CDR3 is made up of 14 amino acids. CDR3 loop: CASSLARHDQPQHF. DNA for the CDR3: TGTGCCAGCAGTTTAGCCAGGCATGATCAGCCCCAGCATTTT.

This clonotype was seen a few times. The V and J genes are TRBV15 and TRBJ2-3, with a weak D call TRBD1 (6 bases). V was cut by 3 bases and J by 6 bases, with 13 bases left in between. CDR3 length: 14 amino acids. Germline assignment: CDR1 LNHNV and CDR2 YYDKDF (reference sequence). CDR3: CATSSPGQSDTQYF. In DNA, the CDR3 is TGTGCCACCAGCAGCCCCGGACAGTCTGATACGCAGTATTTT.

This clonotype showed up many times. This sequence joins TRBV11-3 and TRBJ2-3, with D perhaps assigned TRBD1 or TRBD2 (6 bases each). Germline values: CDR1 SGHNT, CDR2 YENEEA. V lost 5 bases and J lost 5, with 14 bases in between. CDR3 length equals 14 residues. The CDR3 coding sequence is TGTGCCAGCAGCCCCCGGGGGCTAGAAGATACGCAGTATTTT. Its translation: CASSPRGLEDTQYF.